What follows describes a single TCR beta chain. The germline gives CDR1 MNHNS, CDR2 SASEGT. The ends were cut back, 11 bases at V and 2 bases at J, with 16 bases in the middle. The length of the CDR3 is 13 residues. Generated by immunoSEQ multiplex PCR, the TCRdb table keeps only in-frame clones and is missing some. The data contain 100,000 or so clones, approximately 94% of them seen just once; the ten biggest clones take up almost 1%. This entry is derived from a study of T cell changes during pregnancy in multiple sclerosis. The V and J genes are TRBV6-1 and TRBJ2-7; D is perhaps TRBD2 (6 bases). Material: peripheral blood, obtained after pregnancy. The receptor's source is a female donor with multiple sclerosis, enrolled in a pregnancy study. CDR3 nucleotides: TGTGCCGGCCGGGACGGGAGAACCTACGAGCAGTACTTC. Protein product: CAGRDGRTYEQYF.